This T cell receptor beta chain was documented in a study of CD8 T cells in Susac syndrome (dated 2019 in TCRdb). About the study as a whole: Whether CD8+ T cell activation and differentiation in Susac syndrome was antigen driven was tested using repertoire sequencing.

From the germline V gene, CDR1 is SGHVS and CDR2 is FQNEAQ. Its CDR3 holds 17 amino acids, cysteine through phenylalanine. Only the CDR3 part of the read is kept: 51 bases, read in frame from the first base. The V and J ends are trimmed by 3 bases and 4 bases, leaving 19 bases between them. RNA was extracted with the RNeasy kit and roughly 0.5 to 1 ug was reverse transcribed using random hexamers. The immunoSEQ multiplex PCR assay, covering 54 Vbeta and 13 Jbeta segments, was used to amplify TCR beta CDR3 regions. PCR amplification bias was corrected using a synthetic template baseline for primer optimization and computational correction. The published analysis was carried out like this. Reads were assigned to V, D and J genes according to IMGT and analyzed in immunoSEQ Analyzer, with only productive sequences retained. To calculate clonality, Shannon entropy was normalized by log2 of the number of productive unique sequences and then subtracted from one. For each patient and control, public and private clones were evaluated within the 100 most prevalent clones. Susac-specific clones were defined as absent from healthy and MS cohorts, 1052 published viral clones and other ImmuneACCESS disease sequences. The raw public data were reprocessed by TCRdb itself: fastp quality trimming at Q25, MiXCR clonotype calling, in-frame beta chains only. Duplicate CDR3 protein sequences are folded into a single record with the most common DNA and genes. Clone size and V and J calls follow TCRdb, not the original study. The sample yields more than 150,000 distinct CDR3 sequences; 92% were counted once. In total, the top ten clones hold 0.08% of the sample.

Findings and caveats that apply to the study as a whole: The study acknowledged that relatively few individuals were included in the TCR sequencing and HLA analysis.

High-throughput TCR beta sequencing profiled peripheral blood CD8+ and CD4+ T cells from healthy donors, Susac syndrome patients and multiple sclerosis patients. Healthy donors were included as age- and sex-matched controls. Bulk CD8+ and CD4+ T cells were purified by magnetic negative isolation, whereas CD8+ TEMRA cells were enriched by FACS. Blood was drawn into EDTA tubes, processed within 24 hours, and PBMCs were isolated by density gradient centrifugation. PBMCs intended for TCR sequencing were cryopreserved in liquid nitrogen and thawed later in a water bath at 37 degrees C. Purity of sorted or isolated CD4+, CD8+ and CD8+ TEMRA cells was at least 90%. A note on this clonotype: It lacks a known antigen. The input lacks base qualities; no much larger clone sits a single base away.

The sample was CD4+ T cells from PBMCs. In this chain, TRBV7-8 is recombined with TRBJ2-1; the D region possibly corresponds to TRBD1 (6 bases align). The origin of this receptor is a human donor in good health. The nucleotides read TGTGCCAGCAGCTTTCCCTCGGACAGCTCCGCTTACAATGAGCAGTTCTTC. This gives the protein CASSFPSDSSAYNEQFF.